Listed below are T cell receptor beta chains from one sample, sequenced in a study of metastatic and nonmetastatic thyroid tumors. TCRdb re-called the PCR reads with MiXCR. The sample shows 30,000 or so clones, around 32% of them seen only once. The sample comprised blood. These receptor sequences come from a female donor with papillary thyroid cancer or a benign thyroid nodule (not recorded which). Some clones in this sample may be carry-over from other donors' samples. Both conserved end residues are part of each CDR3. The D gene is left open where the match is weak. Part of the rows lack a size; the others show once, few, many or a class for expanded clones.

clone_size	d_call	j_call	v_call	cdr3_aa	cdr3_nt
-	TRBD2	TRBJ2-5	TRBV2	CASSGTDGLGTSGRYGNKYF	TGTGCCAGCAGTGGAACCGACGGACTTGGGACTAGCGGGAGATACGGGAACAAGTACTTC
few	-	TRBJ1-2	TRBV6-1	CASSDQWIVGYKRGYTF	TGTGCCAGCAGCGATCAATGGATTGTGGGGTATAAGCGTGGCTACACCTTC
-	-	TRBJ1-2	TRBV5-1	CAISPGGKGSNYCYTF	TGCGCCATCAGCCCCGGGGGTAAGGGGTCTAACTATTGCTACACCTTC
-	TRBD2	TRBJ2-2	TRBV3-1	CASSQVGGRATGELFF	TGTGCCAGCAGCCAAGTCGGCGGGAGGGCAACCGGGGAGCTGTTTTTT
-	-	TRBJ1-1	TRBV6-1	CASTPLIHGAGTEAFF	TGTGCCAGCACCCCTCTGATACATGGGGCGGGCACTGAAGCTTTCTTT
many	TRBD1	TRBJ1-2	TRBV29-1	CSVVGTERGNYGYTF	TGCAGCGTTGTGGGGACAGAGCGGGGTAACTATGGCTACACCTTC
few	-	TRBJ2-2	TRBV25-1	CASSARTGYLFF	TGTGCCAGCAGTGCCAGGACCGGGTATCTGTTTTTT
few	-	TRBJ2-7	TRBV5-1	CASSLEGRGVHEQYF	TGCGCCAGCAGCTTGGAGGGCAGGGGCGTCCACGAGCAGTACTTC
-	TRBD1	TRBJ1-2	TRBV6-1	CASTDRGVYGYTF	TGTGCCAGCACCGACAGGGGCGTCTATGGCTACACCTTC
many	-	TRBJ1-5	TRBV7-9	CASTTAEGHQPQHF	TGTGCCAGCACCACGGCGGAGGGGCATCAGCCCCAGCATTTT
-	-	TRBJ1-2	TRBV12-3/TRBV12-4	CASSLGAVGPGYTF	TGTGCCAGCAGTTTAGGGGCCGTGGGGCCTGGCTACACCTTC
medium-sized	-	TRBJ2-5	TRBV6-1	CASSEAAGKQETQYF	TGTGCCAGCAGTGAAGCCGCCGGAAAACAAGAGACCCAGTACTTC
-	TRBD2	TRBJ2-5	TRBV5-1	CACGYGGDQETQYF	TGCGCCTGCGGGTACGGGGGGGATCAAGAGACCCAGTACTTC
-	TRBD2	TRBJ2-7	TRBV11-1	CASSLSVGTSGASEQYF	TGTGCCAGCAGCTTATCCGTTGGGACTAGCGGCGCAAGCGAGCAGTACTTC
few	-	TRBJ2-7	TRBV3-1	CASSQEVSYEQYF	TGTGCCAGCAGCCAAGAAGTGTCCTACGAGCAGTACTTC
many	TRBD2	TRBJ2-7	TRBV4-2	CASSQDSVWAGVGPNSYEQYF	TGTGCCAGCAGCCAAGATTCCGTCTGGGCGGGGGTCGGTCCCAATTCCTACGAGCAGTACTTC
-	-	TRBJ1-4	TRBV12-3/TRBV12-4	CASRLRTTNEKLFF	TGTGCCAGCAGACTTAGAACAACTAATGAAAAACTGTTTTTT
medium-sized	-	TRBJ1-2	TRBV6-1	CASSEPGIRGYTF	TGTGCCAGCAGTGAACCTGGGATAAGGGGCTACACCTTC
-	-	TRBJ2-7	TRBV11-2	CASSLLGQGNKYEQYF	TGTGCCAGCAGCTTACTCGGCCAGGGAAATAAATACGAGCAGTACTTC
medium-sized	-	TRBJ2-1	TRBV6-4	CASSEGRDYNEQFF	TGTGCCAGCAGTGAAGGGCGGGATTACAATGAGCAGTTCTTC
-	TRBD1	TRBJ2-5	TRBV5-1	CASSPGQAQETQYF	TGCGCCAGCAGCCCGGGACAGGCACAAGAGACCCAGTACTTC
medium-sized	TRBD1	TRBJ2-7	TRBV11-3	CASRQQTGSDEQYF	TGTGCCAGCAGACAACAGACAGGGAGTGACGAGCAGTACTTC
medium-sized	-	TRBJ2-7	TRBV5-1	CASSDRIGDEQYF	TGCGCCAGCTCGGATAGGATCGGGGACGAGCAGTACTTC
-	-	TRBJ2-5	TRBV24-1	CATSESGTGWETQYF	TGTGCCACCAGTGAGTCCGGGACGGGTTGGGAGACCCAGTACTTC
many	TRBD2	TRBJ2-5	TRBV20-1	CSARDPSGGVETQYF	TGCAGTGCTAGAGACCCCAGCGGGGGTGTAGAGACCCAGTACTTC
medium-sized	-	TRBJ1-1	TRBV20-1	CSANLDEMNTEAFF	TGCAGTGCCAACTTAGACGAAATGAACACTGAAGCTTTCTTT
many	-	TRBJ1-1	TRBV3-1	CASSQVTNTEAFF	TGTGCCAGCAGCCAAGTCACGAACACTGAAGCTTTCTTT
many	-	TRBJ1-5	TRBV24-1	CATSEGTYSNQPQHF	TGTGCCACCAGTGAAGGAACCTATAGCAATCAGCCCCAGCATTTT
many	TRBD2	TRBJ2-7	TRBV2	CASLPTRGGQGEQYF	TGTGCCAGCTTACCGACCCGGGGGGGCCAAGGCGAGCAGTACTTC
few	TRBD1	TRBJ1-5	TRBV28	CASLRGTGDQPQHF	TGTGCCAGCCTGCGGGGGACAGGAGATCAGCCCCAGCATTTT
many	-	TRBJ2-5	TRBV3-1	CASSPGGTSLRETQYF	TGTGCCAGCAGCCCCGGCGGAACGAGCCTTCGAGAGACCCAGTACTTC
few	TRBD1	TRBJ1-4	TRBV6-1	CASSPGTGNEKLFF	TGTGCCAGCAGCCCCGGGACAGGGAATGAAAAACTGTTTTTT
few	-	TRBJ2-6	TRBV5-4	CASTLDGDSSGANVLTF	TGTGCCAGCACCCTGGACGGGGATTCCTCTGGGGCCAACGTCCTGACTTTC
-	-	TRBJ2-5	TRBV6-9	CASSCVSTQYF	TGTGCCAGCAGTTGCGTCTCGACCCAGTACTTC
-	-	TRBJ2-7	TRBV11-2	CASSNSRSDSYEQYF	TGTGCCAGCAGCAATTCCCGTTCGGACTCCTACGAGCAGTACTTC
many	TRBD1	TRBJ1-1	TRBV7-9	CASSSDRRETFF	TGTGCCAGCAGCTCGGACAGGAGAGAAACTTTCTTT
-	TRBD1	TRBJ1-5	TRBV6-1	CASSPPGGGNQPQHF	TGTGCCAGCAGTCCGCCAGGGGGCGGTAATCAACCCCAGCATTTT
many	-	TRBJ2-1	TRBV11-2	CASSTELRDYNEQFF	TGTGCCAGCAGCACCGAACTGCGGGACTACAATGAGCAGTTCTTC
once	-	TRBJ2-7	TRBV5-1	CASSETPGTPSEQYF	TGCGCCAGCAGCGAGACACCCGGGACGCCCTCCGAGCAGTACTTC
many	-	TRBJ2-7	TRBV7-9	CASSPRQGEASSYEQYF	TGTGCCAGCAGCCCCCGGCAGGGGGAGGCCTCCTCCTACGAGCAGTACTTC
medium-sized	-	TRBJ1-2	TRBV20-1	CSARTGGARTFYGYTF	TGCAGTGCTAGGACCGGGGGGGCGCGGACTTTCTATGGCTACACCTTC
many	-	TRBJ1-1	TRBV12-3/TRBV12-4	CASSKKGRDGMNTEAFF	TGTGCCAGCAGTAAAAAGGGCCGGGACGGCATGAACACTGAAGCTTTCTTT
-	TRBD2	TRBJ2-1	TRBV7-3	CASSQPGLIYNEQFF	TGTGCCAGCAGCCAGCCGGGACTAATCTACAATGAGCAGTTCTTC
-	-	TRBJ1-3	TRBV7-2	CASSLRASSGNTIYF	TGTGCCAGCAGCCTCAGGGCGAGCTCTGGAAACACCATATATTTT
-	-	TRBJ2-1	TRBV20-1	CSAGGWGYNEQFF	TGCAGTGCTGGCGGTTGGGGATACAATGAGCAGTTCTTC
many	TRBD1	TRBJ1-6	TRBV10-3	CAISGTGNSPLHF	TGTGCTATCAGCGGGACAGGCAATTCACCCCTCCACTTT